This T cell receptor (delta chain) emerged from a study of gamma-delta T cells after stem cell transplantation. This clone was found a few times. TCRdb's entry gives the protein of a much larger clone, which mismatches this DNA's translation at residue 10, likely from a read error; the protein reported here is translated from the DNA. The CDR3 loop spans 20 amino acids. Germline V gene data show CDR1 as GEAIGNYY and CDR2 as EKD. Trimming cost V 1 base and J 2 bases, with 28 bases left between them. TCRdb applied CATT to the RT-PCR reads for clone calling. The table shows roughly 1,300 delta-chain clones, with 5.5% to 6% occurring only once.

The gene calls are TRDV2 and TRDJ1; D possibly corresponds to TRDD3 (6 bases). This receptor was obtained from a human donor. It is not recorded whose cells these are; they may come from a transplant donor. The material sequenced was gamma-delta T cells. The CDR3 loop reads CACDTLNSGEYRLGTDKLIF. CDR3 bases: TGTGCCTGTGACACTCTTAATTCTGGGGAATACCGGTTGGGGACCGATAAACTCATCTTT.